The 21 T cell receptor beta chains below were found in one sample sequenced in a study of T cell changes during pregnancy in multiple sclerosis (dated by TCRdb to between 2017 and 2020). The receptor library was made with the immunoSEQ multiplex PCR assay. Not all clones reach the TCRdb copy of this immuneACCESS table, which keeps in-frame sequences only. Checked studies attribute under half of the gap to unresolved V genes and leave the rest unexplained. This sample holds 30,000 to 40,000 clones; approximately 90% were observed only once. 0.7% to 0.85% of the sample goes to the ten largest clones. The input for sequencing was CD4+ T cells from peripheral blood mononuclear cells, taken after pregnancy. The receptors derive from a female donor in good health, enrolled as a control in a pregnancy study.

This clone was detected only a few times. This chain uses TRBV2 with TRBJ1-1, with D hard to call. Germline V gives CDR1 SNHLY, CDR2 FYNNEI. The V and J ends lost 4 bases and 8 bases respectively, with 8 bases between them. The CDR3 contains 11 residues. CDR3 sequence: CASSVRLEAFF. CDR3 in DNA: TGTGCCAGCAGTGTGAGACTGGAAGCTTTCTTT.

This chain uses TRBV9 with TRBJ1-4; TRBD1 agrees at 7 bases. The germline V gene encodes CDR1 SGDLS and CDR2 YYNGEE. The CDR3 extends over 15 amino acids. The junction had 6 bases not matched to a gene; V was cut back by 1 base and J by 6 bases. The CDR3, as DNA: TGTGCCAGCAGCGTAACCACAGGGGTAGATGAAAAACTGTTTTTT. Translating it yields CASSVTTGVDEKLFF.

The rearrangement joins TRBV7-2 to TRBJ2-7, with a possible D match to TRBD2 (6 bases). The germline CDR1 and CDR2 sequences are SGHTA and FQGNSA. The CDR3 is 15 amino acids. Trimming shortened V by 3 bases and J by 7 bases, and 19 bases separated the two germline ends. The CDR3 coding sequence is TGTGCCAGCAGCTTTATACTAGCCCCGGAGGGGGAGCAGTACTTC. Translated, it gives CASSFILAPEGEQYF.

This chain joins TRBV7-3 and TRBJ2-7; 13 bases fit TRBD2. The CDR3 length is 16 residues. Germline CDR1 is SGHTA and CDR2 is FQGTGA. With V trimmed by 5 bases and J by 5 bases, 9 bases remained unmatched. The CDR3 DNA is TGTGCCAGCAGCCCAGGGACTAGCGGGAATACGGACGAGCAGTACTTC. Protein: CASSPGTSGNTDEQYF. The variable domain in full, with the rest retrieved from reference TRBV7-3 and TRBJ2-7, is GAGVSQTPSNKVTEKGKYVELRCDPISGHTALYWYRQSLGQGPEFLIYFQGTGAADDSGLPNDRFFAVRPEGSVSTLKIQRTERGDSAVYLCASSPGTSGNTDEQYFGPGTRLTVT.

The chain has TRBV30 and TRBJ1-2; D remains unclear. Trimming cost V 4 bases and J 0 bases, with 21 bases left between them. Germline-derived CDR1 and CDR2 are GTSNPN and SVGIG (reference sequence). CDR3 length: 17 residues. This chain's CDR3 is CAWNRYSREVSNYGYTF. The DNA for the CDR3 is TGTGCCTGGAACCGCTATTCTCGGGAGGTATCTAACTATGGCTACACCTTC.

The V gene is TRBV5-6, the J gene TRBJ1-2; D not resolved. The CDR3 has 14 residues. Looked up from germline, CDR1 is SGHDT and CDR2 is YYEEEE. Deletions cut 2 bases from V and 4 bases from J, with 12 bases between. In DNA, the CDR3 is TGTGCCAGCAGCTTATCCGGCGGAACCTATGGCTACACCTTC. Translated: CASSLSGGTYGYTF.

The CDR3 protein is CASSLAPGQGMNTEAFF. For the CDR3, the DNA is TGCGCCAGCAGCTTGGCCCCCGGACAGGGGATGAACACTGAAGCTTTCTTT. The chain joins TRBV5-1 to TRBJ1-1; 9 bases agree with TRBD1. Looked up from germline, CDR1 is SGHRS and CDR2 is YFSETQ. This CDR3 spans 17 amino acids. V was pared by 0 bases and J by 0 bases, with 6 bases of the junction left unmatched.

This CDR3 reads CASSLKGQGLPLHF. The CDR3 bases are TGTGCCAGCAGCCTAAAAGGGCAGGGACTTCCCCTCCACTTT. The V gene is TRBV11-2, the J gene TRBJ1-6, with D perhaps matching TRBD1 (5 bases). Germline CDR1 is SGHAT and CDR2 is FQNNGV. The V end lost 5 bases, the J end lost 13 bases, and 18 bases lay between the germline ends. This CDR3 region has 14 residues.

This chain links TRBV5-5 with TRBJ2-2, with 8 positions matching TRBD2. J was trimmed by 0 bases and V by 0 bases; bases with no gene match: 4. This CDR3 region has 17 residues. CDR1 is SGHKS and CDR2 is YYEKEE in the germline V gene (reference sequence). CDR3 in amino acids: CASSLGGGGSNTGELFF. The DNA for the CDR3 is TGTGCCAGCAGCTTGGGAGGCGGGGGGTCGAACACCGGGGAGCTGTTTTTT. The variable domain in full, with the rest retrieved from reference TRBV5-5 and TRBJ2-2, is DAGVTQSPTHLIKTRGQQVTLRCSPISGHKSVSWYQQVLGQGPQFIFQYYEKEERGRGNFPDRFSARQFPNYSSELNVNALLLGDSALYLCASSLGGGGSNTGELFFGEGSRLTVL.

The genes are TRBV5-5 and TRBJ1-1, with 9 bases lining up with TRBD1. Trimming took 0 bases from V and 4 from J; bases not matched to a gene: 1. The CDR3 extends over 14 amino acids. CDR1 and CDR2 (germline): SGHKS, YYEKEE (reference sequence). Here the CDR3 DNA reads TGTGCCAGCAGCTTGGGGGGACAGGGCACTGAAGCTTTCTTT. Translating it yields CASSLGGQGTEAFF.

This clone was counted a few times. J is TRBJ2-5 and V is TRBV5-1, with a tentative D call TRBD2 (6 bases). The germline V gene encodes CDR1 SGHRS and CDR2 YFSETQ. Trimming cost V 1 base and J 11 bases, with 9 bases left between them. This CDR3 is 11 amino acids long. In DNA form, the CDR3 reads TGCGCCAGCAGCTTGAGACTAGTACAGTACTTC. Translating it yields CASSLRLVQYF.

The CDR3 DNA reads TGTGCCAGCAGCGCCGGGACTAGCGGAGGGAATGAGCAGTTCTTC. Amino acid sequence: CASSAGTSGGNEQFF. This chain links TRBV6-4 with TRBJ2-1, with TRBD2 identical over 11 bases. The CDR3 loop spans 15 amino acids. The germline V gene encodes CDR1 MRHNA and CDR2 SNTAGT. Trimming at V came to 6 bases and at J to 7 bases, leaving 8 bases not matched to a gene.

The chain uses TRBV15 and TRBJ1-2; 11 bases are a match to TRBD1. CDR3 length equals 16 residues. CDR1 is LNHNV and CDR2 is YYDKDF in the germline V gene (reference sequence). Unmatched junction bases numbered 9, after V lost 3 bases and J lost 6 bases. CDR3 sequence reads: CATSRGQGGSLDGYTF. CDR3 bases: TGTGCCACCAGCAGGGGACAGGGGGGGTCTTTGGATGGCTACACCTTC. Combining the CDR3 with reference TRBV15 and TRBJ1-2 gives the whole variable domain DAMVIQNPRYQVTQFGKPVTLSCSQTLNHNVMYWYQQKSSQAPKLLFHYYDKDFNNEADTPDNFQSRRPNTSFCFLDIRSPGLGDTAMYLCATSRGQGGSLDGYTFGSGTRLTVV.

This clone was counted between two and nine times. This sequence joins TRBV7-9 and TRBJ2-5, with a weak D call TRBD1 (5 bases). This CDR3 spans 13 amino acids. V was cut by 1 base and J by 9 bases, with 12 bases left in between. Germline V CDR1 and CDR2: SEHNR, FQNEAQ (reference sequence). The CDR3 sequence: CASSLGRASPQYF. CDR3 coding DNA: TGTGCCAGCAGCTTAGGCAGGGCCAGCCCCCAGTACTTC. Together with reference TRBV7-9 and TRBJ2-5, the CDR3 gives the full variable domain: DTGVSQNPRHKITKRGQNVTFRCDPISEHNRLYWYRQTLGQGPEFLTYFQNEAQLEKSRLLSDRFSAERPKGSFSTLEIQRTEQGDSAMYLCASSLGRASPQYFGPGTRLLVL.

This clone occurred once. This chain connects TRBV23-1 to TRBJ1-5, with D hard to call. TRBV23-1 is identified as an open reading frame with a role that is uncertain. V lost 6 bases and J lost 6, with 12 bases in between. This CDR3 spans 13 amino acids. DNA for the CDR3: TGCGCCAGCAGACGCCGGTCCGGTCAGCCCCAGCATTTT. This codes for CASRRRSGQPQHF.

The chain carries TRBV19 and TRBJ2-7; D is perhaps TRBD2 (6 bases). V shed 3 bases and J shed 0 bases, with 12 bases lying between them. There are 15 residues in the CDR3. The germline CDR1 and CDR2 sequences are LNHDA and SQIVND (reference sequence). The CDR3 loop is CASSIWGEGSYEQYF. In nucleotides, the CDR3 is TGTGCCAGTAGTATTTGGGGGGAAGGCTCCTACGAGCAGTACTTC.

CDR3 in amino acids: CSVSRTGPYEQYF. The CDR3 DNA reads as TGCAGCGTCTCACGGACAGGCCCCTACGAGCAGTACTTC. The rearrangement links TRBV29-1 to TRBJ2-7, with 7 bases that match TRBD1. The trim removed 6 bases at V and 2 bases at J, leaving 7 bases unmatched. The germline V gene encodes CDR1 SQVTM and CDR2 ANQGSEA. The CDR3 spans 13 residues.

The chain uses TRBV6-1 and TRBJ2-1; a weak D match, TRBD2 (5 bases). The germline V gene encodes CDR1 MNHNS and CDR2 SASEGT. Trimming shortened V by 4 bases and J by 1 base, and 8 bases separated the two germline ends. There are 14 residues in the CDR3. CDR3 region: CASSVGSSYNEQFF. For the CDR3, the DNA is TGTGCCAGCAGTGTAGGGAGTTCCTACAATGAGCAGTTCTTC.

CDR3 sequence: CASSLQGGLYF. The CDR3 DNA is TGTGCCAGCAGCTTGCAAGGGGGCCTGTATTTT. The V and J genes are TRBV7-9 and TRBJ2-3; 7 nucleotides align to TRBD1. The germline gives CDR1 SEHNR, CDR2 FQNEAQ (reference sequence). The CDR3 runs 11 residues. J lost 14 bases, V lost 3 bases, and 5 bases had no gene match.

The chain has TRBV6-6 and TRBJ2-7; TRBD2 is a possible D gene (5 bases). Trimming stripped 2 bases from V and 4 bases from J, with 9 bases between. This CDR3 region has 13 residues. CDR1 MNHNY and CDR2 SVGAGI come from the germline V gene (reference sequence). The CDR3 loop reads CASSYGEGYEQYF. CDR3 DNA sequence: TGTGCCAGCAGTTACGGCGAGGGATACGAGCAGTACTTC.

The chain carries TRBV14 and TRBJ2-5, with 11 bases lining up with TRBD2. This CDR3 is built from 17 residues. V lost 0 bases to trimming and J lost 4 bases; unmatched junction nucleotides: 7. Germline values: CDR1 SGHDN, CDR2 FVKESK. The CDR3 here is CASSQEGVAGGRETQYF. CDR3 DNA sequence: TGTGCCAGCAGCCAAGAAGGGGTAGCGGGGGGGCGAGAGACCCAGTACTTC. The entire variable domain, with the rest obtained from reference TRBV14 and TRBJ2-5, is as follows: EAGVTQFPSHSVIEKGQTVTLRCDPISGHDNLYWYRRVMGKEIKFLLHFVKESKQDESGMPNNRFLAERTGGTYSTLKVQPAELEDSGVYFCASSQEGVAGGRETQYFGPGTRLLVL.